One T cell receptor (beta chain) is described in this entry. These data belong to a study of T cells after yellow fever vaccination. Germline V lookup: CDR1 MNHEY, CDR2 SVGEGT. CDR3 length equals 16 residues. After removal of 2 bases from V and 6 bases from J, the junction contained 8 bases not matched to a gene. Via MiXCR, TCRdb re-called the 5' RACE reads, giving one row per CDR3 protein. The sample lists around 50,000 distinct CDR3 sequences; 5.5% to 7.5% were seen once. The sequence was obtained from a man younger than 45 who received the YFV17D yellow fever vaccine. This material consisted of PBMCs, either bulk or a sorted T-cell subset (CD4+, CD8+, memory, or dextramer-sorted; not recorded which), taken 45 days after the yellow fever booster vaccination. The chain combines TRBV6-2 or TRBV6-3 with TRBJ1-5; TRBD1 matches at 9 bases. CDR3 loop: CASSYGAAGQGQPQHF. The CDR3 nucleotides are TGTGCCAGCAGTTACGGTGCGGCGGGACAGGGTCAGCCCCAGCATTTT.